The 6 T cell receptor beta chains given below trace back to one sample, sequenced in a study of blood T cell repertoires in COVID-19. The table came from immunoSEQ multiplex PCR; TCRdb's copy has only in-frame clones and leaves some out. This table has around 260,000 clones, 75% to 90% appearing once. The source material was peripheral blood. Receptors originate from a man between 25 and 39 years old with acute or convalescent COVID-19.

For the CDR3, the DNA is TGTGCCAGCAGTTTTCCCCACAGACTATATAGCAATCAGCCCCAGCATTTT. Residues: CASSFPHRLYSNQPQHF. The rearrangement uses TRBV28 and TRBJ1-5; D unresolved. Germline V gives CDR1 MDHEN, CDR2 SYDVKM. Trimming removed 3 bases from V and 0 bases from J, with 15 bases in between. This CDR3 has 17 amino acids.

The rearrangement uses TRBV2 and TRBJ1-5, with 7 bases identical to TRBD1. CDR3 size: 14 residues. CDR1 SNHLY and CDR2 FYNNEI come from the germline V gene. The ends lost 10 bases at V and 6 bases at J; junction bases unmatched: 12. The CDR3 nucleotides read TGTGCCAACCCCTACAGGGGACGGTGTCAGCCCCAGCATTTT. Translated, it gives CANPYRGRCQPQHF.

The chain recombines TRBV6-5 with TRBJ2-2; no clear D gene. CDR1 is MNHEY, CDR2 SVGAGI, per germline. This CDR3 region has 13 residues. V shed 8 bases and J shed 0 bases, with 7 bases lying between them. The CDR3 DNA follows: TGTGCCAGCCTGGCCGCGAACACCGGGGAGCTGTTTTTT. Translated, it gives CASLAANTGELFF.

The chain recombines TRBV3-1 (or the pseudogene TRBV3-2) with TRBJ1-3; no reliable D call. Between the trimmed V and J ends, which lost 1 base and 3 bases, there was a span of 4 bases. The length of the CDR3 is 13 residues. Per the germline V gene, CDR1 is LGHDT and CDR2 is YNNKEL (reference sequence). The CDR3 here is CASSQGHGNTIYF. DNA of the CDR3: TGTGCCAGCAGCCAAGGGCATGGAAACACCATATATTTT.

The V call is TRBV5-5, the J call TRBJ1-6; D unresolved. Germline CDR1 and CDR2: SGHKS and YYEKEE (reference sequence). Deletions cut 1 base from V and 5 bases from J, with 4 bases between. The CDR3 contains 13 residues. The CDR3 nucleotides are TGTGCCAGCAGCTTGTCTCATAATTCACCCCTCCACTTT. Translated: CASSLSHNSPLHF. Drawing the rest from reference TRBV5-5 and TRBJ1-6, the complete variable domain is DAGVTQSPTHLIKTRGQQVTLRCSPISGHKSVSWYQQVLGQGPQFIFQYYEKEERGRGNFPDRFSARQFPNYSSELNVNALLLGDSALYLCASSLSHNSPLHFGNGTRLTVT.

V gene TRBV12-2 combines with J gene TRBJ2-7; TRBD2 is the table's D call, not checked against the DNA. TRBV12-2 is a documented pseudogene. The CDR3 sequence is 11 residues long. CDR3 in DNA: TGTGCAAGTCGCTTGGTCCGGGGTAGGAACTTC. Translated, it gives CASRLVRGRNF.